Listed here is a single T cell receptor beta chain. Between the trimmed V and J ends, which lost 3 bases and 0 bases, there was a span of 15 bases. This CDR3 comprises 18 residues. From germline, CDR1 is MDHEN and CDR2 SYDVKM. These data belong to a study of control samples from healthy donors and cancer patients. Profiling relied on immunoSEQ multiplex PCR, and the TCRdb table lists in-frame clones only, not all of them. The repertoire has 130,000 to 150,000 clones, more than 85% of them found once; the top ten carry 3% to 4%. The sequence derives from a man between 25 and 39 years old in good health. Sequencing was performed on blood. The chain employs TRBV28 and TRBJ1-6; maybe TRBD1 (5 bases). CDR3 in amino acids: CASSLGESGGSYNSPLHF. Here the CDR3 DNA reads TGTGCCAGCAGTTTGGGCGAGTCGGGGGGCTCCTATAATTCACCCCTCCACTTT.